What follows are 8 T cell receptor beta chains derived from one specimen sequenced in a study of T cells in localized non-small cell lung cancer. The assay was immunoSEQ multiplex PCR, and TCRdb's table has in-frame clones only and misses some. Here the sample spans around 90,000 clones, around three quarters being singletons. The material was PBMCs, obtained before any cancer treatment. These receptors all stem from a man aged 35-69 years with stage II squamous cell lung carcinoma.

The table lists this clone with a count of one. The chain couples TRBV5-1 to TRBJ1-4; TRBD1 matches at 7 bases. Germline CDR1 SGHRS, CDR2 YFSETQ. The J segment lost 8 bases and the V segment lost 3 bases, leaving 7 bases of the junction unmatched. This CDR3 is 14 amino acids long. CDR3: CASSYDRVGEKLFF. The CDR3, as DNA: TGCGCCAGCAGCTACGACAGGGTGGGCGAAAAACTGTTTTTT.

The CDR3 DNA sequence: TGTGCCAGCAGCTTATACACAGGCGGCTCTGGAAACACCATATATTTT. This codes for CASSLYTGGSGNTIYF. The chain has TRBV11-2 and TRBJ1-3, with D possibly being TRBD1 (5 bases). The germline V gene encodes CDR1 SGHAT and CDR2 FQNNGV. The CDR3 runs to 16 residues. Trimming left V 2 bases short and J 0 bases short, with 11 bases between.

CDR3 protein: CASSSLPEQYF. CDR3 nucleotide sequence: TGTGCCAGCTCATCACTCCCCGAGCAGTACTTC. V usage is TRBV18 and J usage is TRBJ2-7, with D uncertain. The CDR3 runs 11 residues. Germline V gene data show CDR1 as KGHSH and CDR2 as LQKENI. Trimming took off 5 bases at V and 6 bases at J, with 8 bases between the two ends.

CDR3 region: CASSALGANYGYTF. DNA of the CDR3: TGTGCCAGCAGTGCCCTAGGAGCTAACTATGGCTACACCTTC. The chain recombines TRBV28 with TRBJ1-2; D remains unclear. Germline CDR1 MDHEN, CDR2 SYDVKM. The CDR3 covers 14 residues. The germline V and J ends were trimmed by 5 bases and 0 bases, with 10 bases remaining between them.

The CDR3 reads CASSIQTYQPQHF. CDR3 DNA sequence: TGTGCCAGTAGTATCCAAACTTATCAGCCCCAGCATTTT. This rearrangement joins TRBV19 to TRBJ1-5; unclear D gene. CDR3 length: 13 residues. The germline V gene has CDR1 LNHDA and CDR2 SQIVND (reference sequence). The V end lost 3 bases, the J end lost 5 bases, and 8 bases lay between the germline ends.

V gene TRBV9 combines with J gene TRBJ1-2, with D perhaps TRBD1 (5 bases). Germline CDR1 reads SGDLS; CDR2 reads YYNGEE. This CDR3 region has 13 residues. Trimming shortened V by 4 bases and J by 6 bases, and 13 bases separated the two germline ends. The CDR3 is CASSPGTVNGYTF. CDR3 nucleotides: TGTGCCAGCAGCCCAGGGACTGTCAATGGCTACACCTTC.

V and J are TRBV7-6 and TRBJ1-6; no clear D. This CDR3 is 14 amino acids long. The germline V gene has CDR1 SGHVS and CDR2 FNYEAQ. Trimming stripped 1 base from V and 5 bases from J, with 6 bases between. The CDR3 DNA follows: TGTGCCAGCAGCTTAGGACGGAATAATTCACCCCTCCACTTT. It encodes CASSLGRNNSPLHF.

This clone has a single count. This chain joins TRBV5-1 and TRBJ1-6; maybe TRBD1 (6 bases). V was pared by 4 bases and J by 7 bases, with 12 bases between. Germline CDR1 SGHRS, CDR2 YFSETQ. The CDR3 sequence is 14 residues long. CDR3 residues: CASSPRGGNSPLHF. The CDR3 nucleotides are TGCGCCAGCAGCCCGAGGGGGGGCAATTCACCCCTCCACTTT.